This TCR beta chain was identified in a study of regulatory T cells in long-lasting Graves disease. Time point given: newly diagnosed GD, antithyroid drugs for less than 3 months. Construction of the TCR library relied on RNA isolated from PBMCs. V trimming: 4 bases; J trimming: 0 bases; junction bases outside the gene matches: 5. Germline-derived CDR1 and CDR2 are LGHDT and YNNKEL (reference sequence). The CDR3 totals 16 residues. Sequencing libraries for TCR beta were prepared with iRepertoire HTBI primers and Arm-PCR of CDR3 regions. One entry per CDR3 protein, called by TCRdb with MiXCR from the multiplex PCR reads. The top ten hold about 25% of the sample, which has fewer than 550,000 distinct CDR3 sequences, about 16% seen once. The same data also went into a second study, on T cells in Graves' hyperthyroidism and ophthalmopathy. That work adds: Carried out on the TCR CDR3, a first-round RT-PCR used the HTBI primer set.

The clonotype was recovered from a middle-aged woman with Graves disease. The chain uses TRBV3-1 and TRBJ2-4; TRBD1 matches at 8 bases. The sample consisted of peripheral blood mononuclear cells (PBMCs), taken at new diagnosis, from a patient treated with antithyroid drugs. CDR3 loop: CASSPRDRLAKNIQYF. For the CDR3, the DNA is TGTGCCAGCAGCCCTCGGGACAGGCTAGCCAAAAACATTCAGTACTTC.